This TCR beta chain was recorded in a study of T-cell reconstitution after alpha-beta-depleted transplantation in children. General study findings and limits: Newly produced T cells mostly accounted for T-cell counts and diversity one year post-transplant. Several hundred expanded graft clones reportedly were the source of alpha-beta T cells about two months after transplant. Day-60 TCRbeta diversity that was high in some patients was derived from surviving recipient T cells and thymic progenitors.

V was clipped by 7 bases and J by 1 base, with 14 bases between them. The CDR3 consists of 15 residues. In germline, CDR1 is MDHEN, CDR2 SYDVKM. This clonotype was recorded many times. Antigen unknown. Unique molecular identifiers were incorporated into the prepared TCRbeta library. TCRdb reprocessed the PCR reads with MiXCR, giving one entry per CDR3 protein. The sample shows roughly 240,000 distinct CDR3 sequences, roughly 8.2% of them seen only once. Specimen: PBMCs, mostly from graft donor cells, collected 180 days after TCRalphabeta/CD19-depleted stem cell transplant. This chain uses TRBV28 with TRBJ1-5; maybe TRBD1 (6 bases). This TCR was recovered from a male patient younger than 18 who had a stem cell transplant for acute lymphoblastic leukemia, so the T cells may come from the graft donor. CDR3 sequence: CASNQQGSSNQPQHF. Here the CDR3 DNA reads TGTGCCAGCAACCAACAGGGTTCCAGCAATCAGCCCCAGCATTTT.